Shown below are 15 T cell receptor beta chains from a single sample sequenced in a study of OX40 agonist ivuxolimab in advanced cancers. Using immunoSEQ multiplex PCR, the repertoire was profiled, and TCRdb retains in-frame clones only, with some absent. The sample has 50,000 to 75,000 clones, less than 90% seen once; the top ten hold less than 0.6%. The sequencing here drew on CD4+ or CD8+ T cells sorted from blood, taken in a trial of the OX40 agonist ivuxolimab. All receptors derive from an adult with an advanced solid tumor such as melanoma, head and neck, liver or kidney cancer.

This chain uses TRBV19 with TRBJ1-6, with D possibly being TRBD1 (5 bases). V was cut by 6 bases and J by 10 bases, with 19 bases left in between. The CDR3 spans 15 residues. Per the germline V gene, CDR1 is LNHDA and CDR2 is SQIVND (reference sequence). CDR3 DNA sequence: TGTGCCAGTAGGGTCGAGGGCAGGGAGGGATCACCCCTCCACTTT. Translation gives CASRVEGREGSPLHF. The full variable domain, rest sourced from reference TRBV19 and TRBJ1-6, is DGGITQSPKYLFRKEGQNVTLSCEQNLNHDAMYWYRQDPGQGLRLIYYSQIVNDFQKGDIAEGYSVSREKKESFPLTVTSAQKNPTAFYLCASRVEGREGSPLHFGNGTRLTVT.

The chain has TRBV27 and TRBJ1-2, with 8 bases lining up with TRBD1. Germline CDR1 is MNHEY and CDR2 is SMNVEV (reference sequence). The J segment lost 4 bases and the V segment lost 0 bases, leaving 4 bases of the junction unmatched. This CDR3 is built from 15 residues. The CDR3 reads CASSLSGQGAYGYTF. CDR3 coding DNA: TGTGCCAGCAGTTTATCTGGACAGGGCGCCTATGGCTACACCTTC.

This clone was recorded only once. The V gene is TRBV5-1, the J gene TRBJ1-6, with 11 bases lining up with TRBD1. V was pared by 2 bases and J by 6 bases, with 4 bases of the junction left unmatched. The CDR3 has 16 amino acids. Germline V gives CDR1 SGHRS, CDR2 YFSETQ. The CDR3 loop is CASSLRTGGRNSPLHF. The CDR3, as DNA: TGCGCCAGCAGCTTACGGACAGGGGGCCGTAATTCACCCCTCCACTTT.

The rearrangement uses TRBV27 and TRBJ2-3; no clear D. CDR3 length: 14 amino acids. Trimming cost V 6 bases and J 2 bases, with 12 bases left between them. Germline CDR1 is MNHEY and CDR2 is SMNVEV (reference sequence). CDR3 protein: CASSSLGTTDTQYF. CDR3 bases: TGTGCCAGCAGCTCCCTGGGCACCACAGATACGCAGTATTTT.

This chain uses TRBV5-1 with TRBJ2-2; D ambiguous. Trimming removed 4 bases from V and 4 bases from J, with 14 bases in between. This CDR3 has 15 residues. Germline-derived CDR1 and CDR2 are SGHRS and YFSETQ. The CDR3 spells CASSPTLLSTGELFF. CDR3 in DNA: TGCGCCAGCAGCCCGACCCTTTTATCCACCGGGGAGCTGTTTTTT.

This clone appeared once. This rearrangement joins TRBV12-5 to TRBJ2-2, with D unclear. The CDR3 has 14 amino acids. V lost 1 base and J lost 0, with 3 bases in between. Germline V gene data show CDR1 as LGHNT and CDR2 as FRNRAP. The CDR3 sequence: CASGLGTNTGELFF. CDR3 DNA: TGTGCTAGTGGTTTGGGTACGAACACCGGGGAGCTGTTTTTT.

V and J are TRBV6-1 and TRBJ1-4, with D tentatively TRBD1 (5 bases). The germline gives CDR1 MNHNS, CDR2 SASEGT. The V and J ends lost 3 bases and 0 bases respectively, with 14 bases between them. This CDR3 region has 17 residues. CDR3 sequence reads: CASSEVPAGATNEKLFF. CDR3 DNA: TGTGCCAGCAGTGAGGTTCCTGCGGGGGCAACTAATGAAAAACTGTTTTTT.

This clone was counted between two and nine times. The chain links TRBV19 to TRBJ1-1; D gene uncertain. CDR1 LNHDA and CDR2 SQIVND come from the germline V gene (reference sequence). Trimming took 3 bases from V and 2 from J, leaving 13 bases between them. This CDR3 has 15 amino acids. The CDR3 DNA reads as TGTGCCAGTAGTATGGCTGTCAGTTCAAACACTGAAGCTTTCTTT. The encoded protein is CASSMAVSSNTEAFF.

By share, this clone ranks as medium-sized. The chain links TRBV11-2 to TRBJ2-7; 12 nucleotides line up with TRBD2. This CDR3 region has 17 residues. The germline gives CDR1 SGHAT, CDR2 FQNNGV. J lost 0 bases, V lost 5 bases, and 8 bases had no gene match. CDR3 coding DNA: TGTGCCAGCAGCCAACTAGCGGGAGGCCCGAGCTCCTACGAGCAGTACTTC. Translating it yields CASSQLAGGPSSYEQYF.

V and J are TRBV2 and TRBJ2-5, with D possibly matching TRBD2 (6 bases). The CDR3 covers 12 residues. The germline V gene has CDR1 SNHLY and CDR2 FYNNEI. The V end lost 7 bases, the J end lost 5 bases, and 11 bases lay between the germline ends. The CDR3 loop reads CASKEGSETQYF. For the CDR3, the DNA is TGTGCCAGCAAGGAGGGTTCGGAGACCCAGTACTTC.

V gene TRBV5-4 combines with J gene TRBJ2-2; 12 bases match TRBD2. This CDR3 contains 19 residues. V shed 2 bases and J 0 bases; nucleotides not matched to a gene: 8. CDR1 SGHNT and CDR2 YYREEE come from the germline V gene (reference sequence). This CDR3 reads CASSFSTSGGTANTGELFF. CDR3 in DNA: TGTGCCAGCAGCTTCTCGACTAGCGGGGGAACCGCGAACACCGGGGAGCTGTTTTTT.

The V gene is TRBV4-1, the J gene TRBJ1-2, with D maybe TRBD1 (5 bases). Germline CDR1 MGHRA, CDR2 YSYEKL. This CDR3 contains 15 residues. Trimming left V 1 base short and J 10 bases short, with 19 bases between. In DNA, the CDR3 is TGCGCCAGCAGCCAAGTCTCGTCGGGGGGGACCCTCTACACCTTC. As protein: CASSQVSSGGTLYTF.

CDR3 nucleotide sequence: TGCGCCAGCAGCTTGGAAGCGGGACAGAACTATGGCTACACCTTC. Translating gives CASSLEAGQNYGYTF. The rearrangement links TRBV5-1 to TRBJ1-2, with TRBD1 matching 7 bases. The germline CDR1 and CDR2 sequences are SGHRS and YFSETQ. This CDR3 spans 15 amino acids. The ends lost 0 bases at V and 2 bases at J; junction bases unmatched: 4.

The chain uses TRBV10-3 and TRBJ2-1, with TRBD2 matching over 9 bases. This CDR3 contains 18 residues. Looked up from germline, CDR1 is ENHRY and CDR2 is SYGVKD. Trimming removed 0 bases from V and 0 bases from J; junction bases left unmatched: 6. CDR3 nucleotide sequence: TGTGCCATCAGTGAGTCGAACGTAGCGGGAGCCTCCTACAATGAGCAGTTCTTC. It is translated as CAISESNVAGASYNEQFF.

This clone has only a few counts. This chain links TRBV30 with TRBJ1-1; D ambiguous. The CDR3 contains 11 residues. CDR1 and CDR2 from the germline V gene are GTSNPN and SVGIG (reference sequence). V was shortened by 4 bases and J by 1 base, with 4 bases between the two germline ends. DNA for the CDR3: TGTGCCTGGACAACGAACACTGAAGCTTTCTTT. Protein sequence: CAWTTNTEAFF.